This paragraph covers one T cell receptor (beta chain) sequence. Its antigen is unidentified. The source of the sample is a study of cytomegalovirus exposure and HLA in healthy donors. Findings and limits, study-wide: Testing in vitro showed a few CMV-associated chains specific for CMV antigens. Listed as cytomegalovirus-associated were about 160 TCR beta chains. Reportedly, TCR beta sequences accurately predicted HLA-A and HLA-B alleles in most subjects.

PCR primers comprised 60 Vbeta and 13 Jbeta primers. Sequenced by immunoSEQ multiplex PCR; TCRdb stores in-frame clones only, minus some. Counted here are over 100,000 clones, approximately 78% occurring once; the ten biggest clones make up approximately 3.5%. This CDR3 has 15 amino acids. Germline V gives CDR1 LNHDA, CDR2 SQIVND (reference sequence). Trimming pared 7 bases from V and 3 bases from J, leaving 16 bases between. The chain couples TRBV19 to TRBJ2-1, with D possibly matching TRBD1 (6 bases). This clonotype was sampled from a woman aged 25 to 39 in good health and CMV-seropositive. Sequenced input: PBMCs. CDR3 protein: CASTPGVKGYNEQFF. The DNA for the CDR3 is TGTGCCAGTACACCAGGGGTTAAGGGCTACAATGAGCAGTTCTTC.